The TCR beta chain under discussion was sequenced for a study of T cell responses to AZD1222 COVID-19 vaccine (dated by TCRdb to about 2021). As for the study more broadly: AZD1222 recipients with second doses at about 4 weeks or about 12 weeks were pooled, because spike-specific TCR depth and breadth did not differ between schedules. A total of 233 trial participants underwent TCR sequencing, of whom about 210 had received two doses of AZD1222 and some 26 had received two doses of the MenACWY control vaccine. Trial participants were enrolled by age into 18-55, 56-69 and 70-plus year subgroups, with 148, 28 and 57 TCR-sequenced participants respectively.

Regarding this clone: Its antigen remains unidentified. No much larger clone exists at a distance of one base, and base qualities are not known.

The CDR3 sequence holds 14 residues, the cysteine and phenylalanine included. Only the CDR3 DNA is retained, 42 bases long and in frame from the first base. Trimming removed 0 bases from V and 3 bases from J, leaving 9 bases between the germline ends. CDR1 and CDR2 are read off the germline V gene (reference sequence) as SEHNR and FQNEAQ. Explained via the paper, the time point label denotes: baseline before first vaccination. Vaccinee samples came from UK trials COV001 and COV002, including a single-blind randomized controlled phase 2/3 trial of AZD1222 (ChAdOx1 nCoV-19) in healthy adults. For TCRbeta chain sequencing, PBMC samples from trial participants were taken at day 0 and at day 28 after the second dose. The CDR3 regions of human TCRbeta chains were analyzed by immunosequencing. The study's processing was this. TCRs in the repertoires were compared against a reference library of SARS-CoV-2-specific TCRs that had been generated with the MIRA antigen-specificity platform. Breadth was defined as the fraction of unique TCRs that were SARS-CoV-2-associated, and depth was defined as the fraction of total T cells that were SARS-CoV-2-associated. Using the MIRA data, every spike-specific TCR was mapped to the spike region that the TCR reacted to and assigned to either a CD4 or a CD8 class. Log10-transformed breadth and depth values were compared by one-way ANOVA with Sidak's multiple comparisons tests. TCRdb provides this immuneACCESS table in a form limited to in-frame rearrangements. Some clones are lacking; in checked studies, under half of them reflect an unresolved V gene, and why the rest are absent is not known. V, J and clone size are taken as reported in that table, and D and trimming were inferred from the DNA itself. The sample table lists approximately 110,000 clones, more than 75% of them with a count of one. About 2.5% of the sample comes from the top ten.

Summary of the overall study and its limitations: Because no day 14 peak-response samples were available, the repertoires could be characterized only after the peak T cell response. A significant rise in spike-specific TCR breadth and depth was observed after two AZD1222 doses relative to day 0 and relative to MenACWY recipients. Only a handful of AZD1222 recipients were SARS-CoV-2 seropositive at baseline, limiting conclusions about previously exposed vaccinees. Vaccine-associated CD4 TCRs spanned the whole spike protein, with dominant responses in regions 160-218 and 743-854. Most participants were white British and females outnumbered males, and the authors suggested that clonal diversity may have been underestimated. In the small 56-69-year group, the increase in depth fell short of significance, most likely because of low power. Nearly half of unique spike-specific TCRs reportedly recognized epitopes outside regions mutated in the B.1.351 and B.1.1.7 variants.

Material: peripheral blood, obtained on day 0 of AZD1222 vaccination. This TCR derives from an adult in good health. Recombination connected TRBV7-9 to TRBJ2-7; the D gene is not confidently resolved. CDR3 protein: CASSLAGKGYEQYF. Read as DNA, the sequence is TGTGCCAGCAGCTTAGCGGGAAAGGGCTACGAGCAGTACTTC.